The present entry profiles one T cell receptor beta chain with its context. Its antigen is currently unknown. A sort by CD45RO/CCR7/CD25/CD127/CD95/CD27 yielded CD4+ naive, central memory, regulatory and stem cell-like memory cells. The data belong to a study of beta chain features in type 1 diabetes. Study-level information: In all, around 110,000,000 sorted cells from all samples were analyzed. Study-level findings and limits: Within each of all four CD4+ subsets, Type 1 diabetes patients had TCRB CDR3s that were moderately but significantly shorter.

Isolated RNA was reverse transcribed in full, so expressed TCRB transcripts were sequenced. Clones were sequenced by immunoSEQ multiplex PCR, and TCRdb holds only the in-frame ones, with some missing. The profile shows about 160,000 clones, about 8% of them singletons. Trimming pared 1 base from V and 8 bases from J, leaving 3 bases between. The germline gives CDR1 SGHVS, CDR2 FNYEAQ. This CDR3 has 12 amino acids. The sequencing input was central memory CD4+ T cells from blood. The receptor's source is a woman in her thirties or forties with type 1 diabetes. The chain is built from TRBV7-6 and TRBJ1-6, with D unresolved. CDR3 loop: CASSLGDSPLHF. The CDR3 DNA reads as TGTGCCAGCAGCTTAGGAGATTCACCCCTCCACTTT.